Here is one TCR beta chain with its context. Antigen specificity is unknown. Some clones are missing from TCRdb's copy, which holds only in-frame ones; the method was immunoSEQ multiplex PCR. The top ten hold less than 2% of the sample, which has roughly 150,000 clones, roughly 91% seen once. The data stem from a study of CD4+ T cells in melanoma. With 3 bases clipped from V and 5 bases from J, the junction kept 7 bases outside the gene matches. Germline V gives CDR1 SSHAT, CDR2 FNYEAQ (reference sequence). The CDR3 runs to 15 residues. Whole-study findings and limits: Reportedly, melanoma neoantigen-specific CD4+ T cells showed varied differentiation states. CD8+ T cell, macrophage and B cell function reportedly correlated with neoantigen-specific CD4+ T cells.

V usage is TRBV7-7 and J usage is TRBJ2-5; 9 bases are shared with TRBD1. The source is a human donor with melanoma. The CDR3 is CASSLLGTGLETQYF. Written as DNA, the CDR3 is TGTGCCAGCAGCTTGCTCGGGACAGGGTTGGAGACCCAGTACTTC.